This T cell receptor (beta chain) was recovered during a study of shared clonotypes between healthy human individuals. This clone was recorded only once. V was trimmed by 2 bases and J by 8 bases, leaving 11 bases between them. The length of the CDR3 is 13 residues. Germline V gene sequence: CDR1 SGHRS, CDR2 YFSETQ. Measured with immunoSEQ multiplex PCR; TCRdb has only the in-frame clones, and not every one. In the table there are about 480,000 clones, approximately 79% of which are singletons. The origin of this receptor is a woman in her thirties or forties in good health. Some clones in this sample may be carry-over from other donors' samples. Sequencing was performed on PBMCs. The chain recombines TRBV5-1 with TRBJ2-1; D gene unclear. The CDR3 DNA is TGCGCCAGCAGCTTACGTCCTGGAGATGAGCAGTTCTTC. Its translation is CASSLRPGDEQFF.